This T cell receptor (beta chain) was documented in a study of blood T cell repertoires in COVID-19. At the level of the study: The United States, Italy and Spain were the sources of the acute and convalescent COVID-19 samples.

V was clipped by 4 bases and J by 2 bases; unmatched bases: 5. This CDR3 region has 15 residues. CDR1 and CDR2 from the germline V gene are MNHEY and SVGAGI. Per the original methods: Reference gene primer amplification gave nucleated cell count estimates. Assay: immunoSEQ multiplex PCR; the TCRdb copy retains only in-frame clones and omits some. V and J calls and clone size are as listed in that table; D and trimming were resolved from the DNA. The sample holds approximately 240,000 clones, 70% to 85% seen once. Sequenced material: peripheral blood. This clonotype was obtained from a woman aged 40 to 55 who had recovered from COVID-19. This rearrangement joins TRBV6-5 to TRBJ1-5, with 7 bases fitting TRBD1. CDR3 sequence: CASSSNRGGNQPQHF. The CDR3 DNA is TGTGCCAGCAGTTCCAACAGGGGCGGCAATCAGCCCCAGCATTTT.